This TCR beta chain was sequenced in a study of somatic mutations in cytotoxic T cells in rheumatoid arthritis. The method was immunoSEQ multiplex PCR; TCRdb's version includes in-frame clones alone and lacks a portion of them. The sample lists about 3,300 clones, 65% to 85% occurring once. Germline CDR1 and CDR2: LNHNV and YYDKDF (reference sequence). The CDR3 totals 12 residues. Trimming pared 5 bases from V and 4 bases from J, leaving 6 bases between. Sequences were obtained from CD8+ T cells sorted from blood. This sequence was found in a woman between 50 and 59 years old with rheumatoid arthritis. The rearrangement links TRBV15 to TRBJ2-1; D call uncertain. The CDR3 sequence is CATSQLYNEQFF. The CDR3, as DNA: TGTGCCACCAGCCAGTTATACAATGAGCAGTTCTTC.